This is a list of T cell receptor beta chains from one sample in a study of blood T cells in healthy people across ages. One entry per CDR3 protein results from TCRdb running MiXCR on the 5' RACE reads. In the table there are about 720,000 distinct CDR3 sequences, around 25% of which are singletons. In addition, the sample was reused for a study of T cells of mothers and their children.

Sample: blood. The receptors here all came from a boy aged 5-17 years in good health. Each CDR3 is given with its conserved first and last residue. Each record gives: clone size, J gene, V gene, D gene, CDR3 protein, CDR3 DNA. D genes are given only for firm matches. Size is omitted from some rows. Given values are once, few, many or a class for expanded clones.

>-|TRBJ2-5|TRBV28|-
CASSYSPGVKTQYF
TGTGCCAGCAGTTACAGTCCTGGGGTGAAGACCCAGTACTTC
>few|TRBJ1-2|TRBV27|TRBD1
CASSETGGSYGYTF
TGTGCCAGCAGCGAGACAGGGGGCAGCTATGGCTACACCTTC
>few|TRBJ2-5|TRBV28|TRBD2
CASSPSGSIGETQYF
TGTGCCAGCAGTCCCAGCGGGAGTATTGGAGAGACCCAGTACTTC
>-|TRBJ2-7|TRBV20-1|TRBD1
CSASRQGYEQYF
TGCAGTGCTAGCAGACAGGGGTACGAGCAGTACTTC
>-|TRBJ2-2|TRBV4-3|-
CASSHGAPSSGRELFF
TGCGCCAGCAGCCATGGTGCCCCTTCGTCTGGTCGGGAGCTGTTTTTT
>few|TRBJ2-7|TRBV4-1|TRBD2
CASSQDRGSGRLESYEQYF
TGTGCCAGCAGCCAAGATCGGGGTAGCGGGAGGCTCGAGTCCTACGAGCAGTACTTC
>-|TRBJ2-5|TRBV3-1|-
CASSQELAMYQETQYF
TGTGCCAGCAGCCAAGAGTTAGCTATGTACCAAGAGACCCAGTACTTC
>few|TRBJ2-7|TRBV15|TRBD1
CATSSGFQGAHEQYF
TGTGCCACCAGCAGCGGCTTCCAGGGGGCCCACGAGCAGTACTTC
>few|TRBJ2-7|TRBV12-3/TRBV12-4|TRBD2
CASSPLAGVNEQYF
TGTGCCAGCAGCCCACTAGCGGGAGTGAACGAGCAGTACTTC
>-|TRBJ2-5|TRBV11-1|TRBD2
CASSPRGSGQETQYF
TGTGCCAGCAGCCCCCGGGGTAGCGGGCAAGAGACCCAGTACTTC
>-|TRBJ2-1|TRBV10-3|-
CATGYRPNEQFF
TGTGCCACCGGGTATCGGCCCAATGAGCAGTTCTTC
>few|TRBJ2-1|TRBV20-1|-
CSAIAGWGYNNEQFF
TGCAGTGCTATTGCGGGTTGGGGCTACAACAATGAGCAGTTCTTC
>-|TRBJ1-5|TRBV20-1|-
CSARDLWNRVEDQPQHF
TGCAGTGCTAGAGATCTCTGGAACAGGGTGGAAGATCAGCCCCAGCACTTT
>-|TRBJ2-4|TRBV12-3/TRBV12-4|-
CASSLGWGSDIHYF
TGTGCCAGCAGTTTAGGGTGGGGGTCGGACATTCACTACTTC
>-|TRBJ2-4|TRBV5-1|-
CASSPDWTEWVQYF
TGCGCCAGCAGCCCCGACTGGACGGAATGGGTTCAGTACTTC
>many|TRBJ2-7|TRBV9|TRBD2
CASSASSGGSYEQYF
TGTGCCAGCAGCGCCTCAAGCGGGGGCTCCTACGAGCAGTACTTC
>few|TRBJ2-3|TRBV5-1|TRBD2
CASSHSGDSTDTQYF
TGCGCCAGCAGCCATAGCGGGGATAGCACAGATACGCAGTATTTT
>few|TRBJ2-2|TRBV11-2|-
CASSAIKNTGELFF
TGTGCCAGCAGCGCCATCAAGAACACCGGGGAGCTGTTTTTT
>-|TRBJ2-1|TRBV7-9|-
CASSPQAANEQFF
TGTGCCAGCAGCCCGCAAGCGGCCAATGAGCAGTTCTTC
>-|TRBJ1-1|TRBV29-1|-
CSVELVEAFF
TGCAGCGTTGAGCTCGTTGAAGCTTTCTTT
>-|TRBJ2-4|TRBV13|-
CASSLDPLAKNIQYF
TGTGCCAGCAGCTTAGATCCGCTAGCCAAAAACATTCAGTACTTC
>few|TRBJ1-2|TRBV20-1|-
CSVPDGPGYGYTF
TGCAGTGTCCCTGACGGGCCGGGGTATGGCTACACCTTC
>-|TRBJ1-4|TRBV7-6|-
CASSQGRSSEKLFF
TGTGCCAGCAGCCAAGGCAGGAGTAGTGAAAAACTGTTTTTT